This TCR beta chain was retrieved from a study of technical replicates of blood from a handful of donors. The CDR3 length is 12 residues. CDR1 and CDR2 from the germline V gene are GTSNPN and SVGIG (reference sequence). The V and J ends lost 0 bases and 8 bases respectively, with 9 bases between them. Assay: immunoSEQ multiplex PCR; the TCRdb copy retains only in-frame clones and omits some. The sample yields some 57,000 clones, approximately 89% seen once. Material: PBMCs. The chain has TRBV30 and TRBJ2-3; tentatively, D is TRBD1 (6 bases). This clonotype was obtained from a human donor in good health. Some clones in this sample may be carry-over from other donors' samples. CDR3 in amino acids: CAWSVRGSTQYF. The CDR3 nucleotides read TGTGCCTGGAGTGTTAGGGGGTCTACGCAGTATTTT.